One and the same sample provided the 17 T cell receptor beta chains below, sequenced in a study of blood T cells in healthy people across ages. A second PCR of 7 to 11 cycles used a sample-barcoded 5' primer and a J-beta primer mix. In TCRdb, the 5' RACE reads were re-called with MiXCR into one record per CDR3 protein. This sample has about 830,000 distinct CDR3 sequences, with about 62% found just once. Specimen: blood. These receptors originate from a man aged 25-45 years in good health.

The rearrangement joins TRBV7-9 to TRBJ2-4; TRBD1 matches at 7 bases. The CDR3 has 19 amino acids. V trimming: 5 bases; J trimming: 1 base; junction bases outside the gene matches: 17. CDR1 SEHNR and CDR2 FQNEAQ come from the germline V gene (reference sequence). This chain's CDR3 is CASSPTTGAGVYAKNIQYF. DNA of the CDR3: TGTGCCAGCAGCCCAACAACAGGGGCTGGGGTCTACGCCAAAAACATTCAGTACTTC.

The genes are TRBV3-1 and TRBJ1-2; TRBD1 agrees at 8 bases. The junction had 9 bases not matched to a gene; V was cut back by 4 bases and J by 5 bases. Germline loops: CDR1 LGHDT, CDR2 YNNKEL (reference sequence). CDR3 length: 15 residues. CDR3 sequence (DNA): TGTGCCAGCAGCCCCAGGGGGCGACTAGGGTATGGCTACACCTTC. Protein sequence: CASSPRGRLGYGYTF.

This chain uses TRBV20-1 with TRBJ2-1; tentative D call: TRBD2 (7 bases). The germline V gene encodes CDR1 DFQATT and CDR2 SNEGSKA (reference sequence). The CDR3 spans 15 residues. The V end was cut by 3 bases, the J end by 5 bases, with 17 bases between. The CDR3 here is CSASDLAGANNEQFF. CDR3 DNA sequence: TGCAGTGCTAGCGACTTGGCGGGGGCCAACAATGAGCAGTTCTTC.

The table lists this clonotype with a few counts. V is TRBV5-1 and J is TRBJ2-5; 11 bases are shared with TRBD2. The V gene's germline CDR1 is SGHRS and CDR2 YFSETQ. With V trimmed by 0 bases and J by 6 bases, 7 bases remained unmatched. This CDR3 contains 16 residues. The DNA for the CDR3 is TGCGCCAGCAGCTTGGAGCTACTAGCGGGGGTGCAGACCCAGTACTTC. Protein: CASSLELLAGVQTQYF.

This clonotype was picked up one time. The chain links TRBV20-1 to TRBJ1-2, with 7 bases matching TRBD1. Germline values: CDR1 DFQATT, CDR2 SNEGSKA (reference sequence). V lost 6 bases and J lost 6; bases outside the gene matches: 7. This CDR3 spans 12 amino acids. The CDR3 DNA reads TGCAGTGCGCAGACAGGGTATGATGGCTACACCTTC. It codes for CSAQTGYDGYTF.

V is TRBV20-1 and J is TRBJ2-7, with TRBD2 matching 8 bases. CDR3 length: 13 amino acids. Germline assignment: CDR1 DFQATT and CDR2 SNEGSKA (reference sequence). CDR3 in amino acids: CSLSGGDSYEQYF. DNA of the CDR3: TGCAGCCTGAGCGGGGGAGACTCCTACGAGCAGTACTTC.

The V gene is TRBV10-3, the J gene TRBJ1-5; no reliable D call. The germline V and J ends were trimmed by 3 bases and 9 bases, with 18 bases remaining between them. CDR3 length: 15 amino acids. CDR1 ENHRY and CDR2 SYGVKD come from the germline V gene. The CDR3 coding sequence is TGTGCCATCAGTGATTGGGAGGCGGCTGTTTCGCCCCAGCATTTT. It yields the protein CAISDWEAAVSPQHF.

There are a few counts of this clonotype. V usage is TRBV7-8 and J usage is TRBJ2-1; either TRBD1 or TRBD2 may fit D (5 bases each). This CDR3 has 14 amino acids. The V gene lost 5 bases and the J gene lost 4 bases, with 12 bases spanning the gap. CDR1 and CDR2 from the germline V gene are SGHVS and FQNEAQ. The chain's CDR3 is CASSPGTQYNEQFF. In nucleotides, the CDR3 is TGTGCCAGCAGCCCCGGGACGCAATACAATGAGCAGTTCTTC.

This sequence joins TRBV7-9 and TRBJ2-1, with 9 nucleotides matching TRBD2. V shed 7 bases and J 9 bases; nucleotides not matched to a gene: 7. CDR1 SEHNR and CDR2 FQNEAQ come from the germline V gene (reference sequence). This CDR3 is built from 13 residues. CDR3 amino acids: CASTTGTSTEQFF. The CDR3 nucleotides read TGTGCCAGCACGACCGGGACTAGCACTGAGCAGTTCTTC.

This sequence joins TRBV7-3 and TRBJ2-1; 8 nucleotides agree with TRBD2. The end of the DNA fits TRBJ2-7 better, so the J call may be wrong. The CDR3 is 14 amino acids. Per germline, CDR1 SGHTA and CDR2 FQGTGA. The CDR3 nucleotides are TGTGCCAGCAGCTTAAGTAGCGGGAACAATGAGCAGTACTTC. Residues: CASSLSSGNNEQYF.

V gene TRBV28 combines with J gene TRBJ1-4; D might be TRBD1 (6 bases). Per the germline V gene, CDR1 is MDHEN and CDR2 is SYDVKM. The V and J ends lost 3 bases and 4 bases respectively, with 18 bases between them. The CDR3 length is 17 residues. The CDR3 DNA is TGTGCCAGCAGTTTTGGTTCCCCGGCAGGGGATAATGAAAAACTGTTTTTT. It is translated as CASSFGSPAGDNEKLFF.

This chain connects TRBV6-5 to TRBJ1-2; 7 bases are a match to TRBD1. Germline CDR1 and CDR2: MNHEY and SVGAGI. Trimming took 5 bases from V and 10 from J; bases not matched to a gene: 10. The CDR3 is 13 residues long. The CDR3 DNA is TGTGCCAGCAGTACGACAGGGCTTTTTGACTACACCTTC. It is translated as CASSTTGLFDYTF.

The chain links TRBV24-1 to TRBJ1-2; D is unclear. The CDR3 runs to 14 residues. V gave up 4 bases and J gave up 4 bases, with 12 bases separating them. In germline, CDR1 is KGHDR, CDR2 SFDVKD. CDR3 in DNA: TGTGCCACCAGTGACTCCAGATCTCCCTATGGCTACACCTTC. It translates to CATSDSRSPYGYTF.

This clonotype was seen just once. This chain uses TRBV7-2 with TRBJ1-5, with 7 bases lining up with TRBD1. Unmatched junction bases numbered 7, after V lost 1 base and J lost 7 bases. Per the germline V gene, CDR1 is SGHTA and CDR2 is FQGNSA. The CDR3 is 15 amino acids. This CDR3 reads CASSLGTGGRQPQHF. As DNA, the CDR3 is TGTGCCAGCAGCTTAGGGACAGGAGGCCGGCAGCCCCAGCATTTT.

This clonotype was seen a handful of times. The rearrangement joins TRBV20-1 to TRBJ1-6; D unresolved. CDR1 is DFQATT and CDR2 is SNEGSKA in the germline V gene (reference sequence). Trimming removed 3 bases from V and 8 bases from J, with 14 bases in between. CDR3 length: 14 amino acids. CDR3 loop: CSASETLRDSPLHF. The CDR3 nucleotides read TGCAGTGCTAGCGAGACACTGCGGGATTCACCCCTCCACTTT.

This chain uses TRBV5-1 with TRBJ1-1; tentatively, D is TRBD1 (5 bases). This CDR3 spans 15 amino acids. V was cut by 4 bases and J by 0 bases, with 13 bases left in between. From germline, CDR1 is SGHRS and CDR2 YFSETQ. The CDR3 sequence: CASSPGQNVNTEAFF. The CDR3 DNA follows: TGCGCCAGCAGCCCAGGGCAGAACGTGAACACTGAAGCTTTCTTT.

This clonotype was seen more than once but under ten times. This chain connects TRBV28 to TRBJ2-5; the D gene could be TRBD1 or TRBD2 (6 bases each). Germline loops: CDR1 MDHEN, CDR2 SYDVKM. The CDR3 extends over 15 amino acids. The germline V and J ends were trimmed by 2 bases and 0 bases, with 10 bases remaining between them. CDR3 sequence (DNA): TGTGCCAGCAGTTTAACAGGGACTTACCAAGAGACCCAGTACTTC. It encodes CASSLTGTYQETQYF.